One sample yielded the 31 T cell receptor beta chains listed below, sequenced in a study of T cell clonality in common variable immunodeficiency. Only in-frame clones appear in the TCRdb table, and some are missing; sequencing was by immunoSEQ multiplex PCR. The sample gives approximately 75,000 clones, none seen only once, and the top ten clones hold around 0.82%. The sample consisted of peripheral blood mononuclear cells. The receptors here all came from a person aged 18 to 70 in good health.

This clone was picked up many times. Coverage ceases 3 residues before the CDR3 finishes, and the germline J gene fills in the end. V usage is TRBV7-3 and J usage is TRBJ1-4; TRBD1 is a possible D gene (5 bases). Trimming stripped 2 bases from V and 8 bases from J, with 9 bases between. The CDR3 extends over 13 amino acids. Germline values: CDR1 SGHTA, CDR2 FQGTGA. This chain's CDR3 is CASSLGEGEKLFF. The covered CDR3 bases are TGTGCCAGCAGCTTAGGGGAGGGGGAAAAA.

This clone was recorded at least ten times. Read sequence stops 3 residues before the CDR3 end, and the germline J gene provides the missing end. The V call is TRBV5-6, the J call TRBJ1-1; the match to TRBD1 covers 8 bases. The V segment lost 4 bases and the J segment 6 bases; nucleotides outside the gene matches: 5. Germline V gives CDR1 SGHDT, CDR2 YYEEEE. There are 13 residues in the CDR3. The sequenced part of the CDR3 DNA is TGTGCCAGCAGCGGGTACAGGGGGGCTGAA. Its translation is CASSGYRGAE. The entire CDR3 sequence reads CASSGYRGAEAFF.

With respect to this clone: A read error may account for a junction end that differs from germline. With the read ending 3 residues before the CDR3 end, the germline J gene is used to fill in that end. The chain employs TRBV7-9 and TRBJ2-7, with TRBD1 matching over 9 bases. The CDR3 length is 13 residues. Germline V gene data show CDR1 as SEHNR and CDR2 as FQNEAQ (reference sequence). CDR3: CAGSLTGGYEQYF. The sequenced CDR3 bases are TGTGCCGGCAGCTTGACAGGGGGTTACGAG.

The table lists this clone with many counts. The sequenced part of the CDR3 DNA is TGCAGCGGACGGGGACAGGGGGCCGGGCACCTCTCCTACAATGAG. Residues: CSGRGQGAGHLSYNE. The entire CDR3 reads CSGRGQGAGHLSYNEQFF. The rearrangement links TRBV29-1 to TRBJ2-1; 12 bases map to TRBD1. The CDR3 end falls 3 residues outside the read, so it is completed with the germline J gene. The CDR3 contains 18 residues. Trimming at V came to 7 bases and at J to 0 bases, leaving 13 bases not matched to a gene. Germline loops: CDR1 SQVTM, CDR2 ANQGSEA.

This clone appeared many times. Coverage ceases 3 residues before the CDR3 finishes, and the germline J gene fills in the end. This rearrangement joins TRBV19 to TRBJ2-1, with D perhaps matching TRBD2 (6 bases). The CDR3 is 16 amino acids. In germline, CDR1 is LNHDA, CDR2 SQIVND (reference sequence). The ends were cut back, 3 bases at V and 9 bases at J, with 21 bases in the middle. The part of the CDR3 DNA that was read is TGTGCCAGTAGTATCGCGACTAGAGGGAGTAAGAGTGAG. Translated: CASSIATRGSKSE. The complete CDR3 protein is CASSIATRGSKSEQFF.

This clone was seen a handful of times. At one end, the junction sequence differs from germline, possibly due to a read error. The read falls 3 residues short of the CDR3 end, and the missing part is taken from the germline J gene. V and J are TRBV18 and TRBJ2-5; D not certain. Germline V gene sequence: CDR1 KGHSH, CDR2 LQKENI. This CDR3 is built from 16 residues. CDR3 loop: CASSPPPGLNQETQYF. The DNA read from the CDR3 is TGTGCCAGCTCCCCACCCCCAGGCCTGAATCAAGAGACC.

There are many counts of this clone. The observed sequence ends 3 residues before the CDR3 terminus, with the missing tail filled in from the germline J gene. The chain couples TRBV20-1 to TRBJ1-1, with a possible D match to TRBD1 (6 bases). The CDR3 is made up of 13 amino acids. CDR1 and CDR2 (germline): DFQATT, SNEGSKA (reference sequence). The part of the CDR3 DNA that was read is TGCAGTGCTAGAGACCCCGGGGGGACAGAA. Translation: CSARDPGGTE. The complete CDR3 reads CSARDPGGTEAFF.

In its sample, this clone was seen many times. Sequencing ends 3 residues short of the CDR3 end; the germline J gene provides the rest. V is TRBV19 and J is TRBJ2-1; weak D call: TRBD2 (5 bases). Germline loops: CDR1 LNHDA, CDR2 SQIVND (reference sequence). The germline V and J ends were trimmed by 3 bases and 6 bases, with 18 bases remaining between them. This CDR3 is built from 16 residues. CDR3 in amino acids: CASSIWRLHNSNEQFF. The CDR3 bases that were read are TGTGCCAGTAGTATCTGGCGACTACACAATAGCAATGAG.

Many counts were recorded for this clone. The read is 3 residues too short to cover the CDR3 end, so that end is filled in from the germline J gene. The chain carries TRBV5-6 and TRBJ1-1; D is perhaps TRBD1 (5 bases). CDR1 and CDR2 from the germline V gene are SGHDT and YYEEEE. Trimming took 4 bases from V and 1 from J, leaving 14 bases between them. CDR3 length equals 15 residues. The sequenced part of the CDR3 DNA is TGTGCCAGCAGCGGCGGGGTCAGGGCGAACACTGAA. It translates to CASSGGVRANTE. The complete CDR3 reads CASSGGVRANTEAFF.

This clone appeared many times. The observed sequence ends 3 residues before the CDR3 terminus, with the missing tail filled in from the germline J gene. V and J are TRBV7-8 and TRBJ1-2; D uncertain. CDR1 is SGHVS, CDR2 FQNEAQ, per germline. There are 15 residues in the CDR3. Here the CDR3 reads CASSAGVIRSGGYTF. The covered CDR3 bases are TGTGCCAGCAGCGCCGGGGTGATCAGAAGCGGGGGC.

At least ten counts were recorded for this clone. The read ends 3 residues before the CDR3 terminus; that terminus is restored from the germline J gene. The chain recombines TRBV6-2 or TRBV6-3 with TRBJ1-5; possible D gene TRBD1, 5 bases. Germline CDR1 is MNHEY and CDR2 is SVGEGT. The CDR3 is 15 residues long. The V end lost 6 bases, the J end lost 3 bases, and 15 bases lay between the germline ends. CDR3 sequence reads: CASRGMRGLNQPQHF. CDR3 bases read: TGTGCCAGCAGGGGTATGAGGGGACTCAATCAGCCC.

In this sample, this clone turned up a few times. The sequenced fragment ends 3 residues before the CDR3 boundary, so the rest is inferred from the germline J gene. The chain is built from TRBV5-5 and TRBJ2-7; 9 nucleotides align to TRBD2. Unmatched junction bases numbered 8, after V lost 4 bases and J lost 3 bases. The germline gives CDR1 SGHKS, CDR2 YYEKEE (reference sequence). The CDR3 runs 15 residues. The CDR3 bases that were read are TGTGCCAGCAGCCTCCGACTAGCGGTAAACTACGAG. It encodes CASSLRLAVNYE. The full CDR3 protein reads CASSLRLAVNYEQYF.

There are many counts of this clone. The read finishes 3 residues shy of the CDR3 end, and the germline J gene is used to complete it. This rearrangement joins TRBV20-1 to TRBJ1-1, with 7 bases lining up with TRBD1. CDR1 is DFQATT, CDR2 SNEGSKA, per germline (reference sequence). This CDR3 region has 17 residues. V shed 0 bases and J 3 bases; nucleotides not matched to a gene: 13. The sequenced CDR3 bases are TGCAGTGCTAGAGAGGGCTACAGGGGAATAGTGGACACTGAA. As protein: CSAREGYRGIVDTE. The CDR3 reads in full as CSAREGYRGIVDTEAFF.

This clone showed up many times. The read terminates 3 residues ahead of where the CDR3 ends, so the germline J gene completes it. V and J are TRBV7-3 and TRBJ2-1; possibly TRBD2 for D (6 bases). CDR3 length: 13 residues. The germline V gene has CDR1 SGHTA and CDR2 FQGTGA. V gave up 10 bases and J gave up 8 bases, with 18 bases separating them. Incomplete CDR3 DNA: TGTGCCACCGGATTTGGAGGGCCCCATGAG. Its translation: CATGFGGPHE. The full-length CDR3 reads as CATGFGGPHEQFF.

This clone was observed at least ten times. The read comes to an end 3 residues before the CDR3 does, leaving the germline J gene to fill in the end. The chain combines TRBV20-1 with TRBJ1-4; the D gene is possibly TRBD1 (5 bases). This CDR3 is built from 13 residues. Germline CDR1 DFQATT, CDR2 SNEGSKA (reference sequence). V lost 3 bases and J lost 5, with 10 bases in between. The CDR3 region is CSARGQTNEKLFF. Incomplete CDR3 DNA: TGCAGTGCTAGGGGGCAGACGAATGAAAAA.

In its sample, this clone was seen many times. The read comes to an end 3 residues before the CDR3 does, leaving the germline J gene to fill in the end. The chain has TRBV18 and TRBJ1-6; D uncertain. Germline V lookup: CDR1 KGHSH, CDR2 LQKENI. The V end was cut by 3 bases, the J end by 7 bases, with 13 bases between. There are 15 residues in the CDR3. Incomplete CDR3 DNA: TGTGCCAGCTCACCGTTCCCCGCAGTAAATTCACCC. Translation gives CASSPFPAVNSP. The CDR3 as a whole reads CASSPFPAVNSPLHF. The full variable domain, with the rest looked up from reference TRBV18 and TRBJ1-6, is NAGVMQNPRHLVRRRGQEARLRCSPMKGHSHVYWYRQLPEEGLKFMVYLQKENIIDESGMPKERFSAEFPKEGPSILRIQQVVRGDSAAYFCASSPFPAVNSPLHFGNGTRLTVT.

Partial CDR3 DNA: TGTGCCAGCTCCCCCATAGGGGGAACTACC. This translates into CASSPIGGTT. The entire CDR3 reads CASSPIGGTTQYF. This chain uses TRBV18 with TRBJ2-5, with D perhaps matching TRBD1 (6 bases). The CDR3 end lies 3 residues beyond the end of the read and is filled in from the germline J gene. The germline gives CDR1 KGHSH, CDR2 LQKENI. This CDR3 has 13 residues.

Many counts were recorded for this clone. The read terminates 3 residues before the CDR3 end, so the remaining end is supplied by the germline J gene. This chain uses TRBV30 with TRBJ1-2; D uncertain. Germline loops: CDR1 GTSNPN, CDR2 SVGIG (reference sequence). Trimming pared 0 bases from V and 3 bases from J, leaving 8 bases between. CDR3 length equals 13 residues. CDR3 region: CAWSVSVDYGYTF. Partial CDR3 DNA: TGTGCCTGGAGTGTAAGCGTGGACTATGGC.

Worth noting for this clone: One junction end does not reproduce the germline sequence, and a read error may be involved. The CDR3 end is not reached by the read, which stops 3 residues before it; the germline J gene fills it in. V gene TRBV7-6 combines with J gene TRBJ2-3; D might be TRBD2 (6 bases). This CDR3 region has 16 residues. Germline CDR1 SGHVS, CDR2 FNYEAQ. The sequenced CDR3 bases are TGTGCCAGCAGCTTAGGGGGGACTGGCGGTCCAGAGACG. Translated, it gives CASSLGGTGGPET. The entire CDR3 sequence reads CASSLGGTGGPETQYF. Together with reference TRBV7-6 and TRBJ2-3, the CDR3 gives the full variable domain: GAGVSQSPRYKVTKRGQDVALRCDPISGHVSLYWYRQALGQGPEFLTYFNYEAQQDKSGLPNDRFSAERPEGSISTLTIQRTEQRDSAMYRCASSLGGTGGPETQYFGPGTRLTVL.

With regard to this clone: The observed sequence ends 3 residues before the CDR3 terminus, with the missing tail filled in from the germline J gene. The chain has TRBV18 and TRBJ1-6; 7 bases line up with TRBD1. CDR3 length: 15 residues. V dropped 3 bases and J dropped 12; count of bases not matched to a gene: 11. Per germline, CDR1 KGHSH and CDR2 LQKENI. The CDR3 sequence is CASSPSSGGPVPLHF. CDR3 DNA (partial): TGTGCCAGCTCACCTAGTTCAGGGGGTCCAGTACCC. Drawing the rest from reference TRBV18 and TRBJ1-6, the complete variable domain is NAGVMQNPRHLVRRRGQEARLRCSPMKGHSHVYWYRQLPEEGLKFMVYLQKENIIDESGMPKERFSAEFPKEGPSILRIQQVVRGDSAAYFCASSPSSGGPVPLHFGNGTRLTVT.

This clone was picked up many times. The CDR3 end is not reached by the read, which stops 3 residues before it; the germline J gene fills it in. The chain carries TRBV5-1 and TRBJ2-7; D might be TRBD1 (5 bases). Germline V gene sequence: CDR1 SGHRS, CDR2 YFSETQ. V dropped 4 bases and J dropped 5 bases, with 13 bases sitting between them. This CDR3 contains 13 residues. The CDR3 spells CASSGQGPHEQYF. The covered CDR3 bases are TGCGCCAGCAGCGGGCAGGGTCCTCACGAG.

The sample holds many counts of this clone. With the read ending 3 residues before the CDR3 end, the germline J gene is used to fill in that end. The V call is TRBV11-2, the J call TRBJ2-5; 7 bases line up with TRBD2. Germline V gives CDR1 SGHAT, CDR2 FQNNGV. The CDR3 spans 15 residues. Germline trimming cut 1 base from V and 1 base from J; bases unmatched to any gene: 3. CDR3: CASSLVGGGQETQYF. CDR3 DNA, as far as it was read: TGTGCCAGCAGCTTAGTGGGCGGGGGCCAAGAGACC.

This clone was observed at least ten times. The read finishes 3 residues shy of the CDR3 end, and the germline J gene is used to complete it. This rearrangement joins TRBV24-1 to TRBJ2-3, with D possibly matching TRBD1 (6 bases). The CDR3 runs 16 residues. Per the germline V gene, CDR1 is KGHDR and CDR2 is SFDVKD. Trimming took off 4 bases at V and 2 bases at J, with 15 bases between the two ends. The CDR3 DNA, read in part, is TGTGCCACCAGTGACCCCTCGACAGGCTCCACAGATACG. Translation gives CATSDPSTGSTDT. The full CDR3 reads CATSDPSTGSTDTQYF.

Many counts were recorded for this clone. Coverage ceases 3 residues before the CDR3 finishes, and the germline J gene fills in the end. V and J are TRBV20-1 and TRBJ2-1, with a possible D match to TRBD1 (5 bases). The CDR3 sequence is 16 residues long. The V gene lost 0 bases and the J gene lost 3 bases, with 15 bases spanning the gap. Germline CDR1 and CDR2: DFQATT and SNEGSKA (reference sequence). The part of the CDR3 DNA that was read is TGCAGTGCTAGAGACGCTGGCAGGGCCAGCTACAATGAG. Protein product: CSARDAGRASYNE. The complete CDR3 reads CSARDAGRASYNEQFF.

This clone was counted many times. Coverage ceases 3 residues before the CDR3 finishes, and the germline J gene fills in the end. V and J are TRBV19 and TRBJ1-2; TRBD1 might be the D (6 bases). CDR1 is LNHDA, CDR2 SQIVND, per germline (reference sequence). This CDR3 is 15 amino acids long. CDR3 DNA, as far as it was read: TGTGCCAGTAGCCCCACGGCAGGGGTAGAACCCGGC. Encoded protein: CASSPTAGVEPG. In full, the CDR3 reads CASSPTAGVEPGYTF.

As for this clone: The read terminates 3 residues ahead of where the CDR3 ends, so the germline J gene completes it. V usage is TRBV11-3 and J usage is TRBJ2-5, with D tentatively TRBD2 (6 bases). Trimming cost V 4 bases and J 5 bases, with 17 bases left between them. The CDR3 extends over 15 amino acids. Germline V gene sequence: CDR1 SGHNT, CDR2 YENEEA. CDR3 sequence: CASSWGTDYRETQYF. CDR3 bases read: TGTGCCAGCAGCTGGGGGACGGACTACCGTGAGACC.

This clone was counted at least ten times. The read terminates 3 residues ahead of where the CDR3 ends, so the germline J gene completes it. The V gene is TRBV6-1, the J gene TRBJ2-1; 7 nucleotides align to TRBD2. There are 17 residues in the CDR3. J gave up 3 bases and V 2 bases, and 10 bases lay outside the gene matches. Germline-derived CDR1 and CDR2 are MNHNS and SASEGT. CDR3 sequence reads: CASSEWLAGAYYNEQFF. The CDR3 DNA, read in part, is TGTGCCAGCAGTGAATGGCTGGCGGGAGCTTACTACAATGAG.

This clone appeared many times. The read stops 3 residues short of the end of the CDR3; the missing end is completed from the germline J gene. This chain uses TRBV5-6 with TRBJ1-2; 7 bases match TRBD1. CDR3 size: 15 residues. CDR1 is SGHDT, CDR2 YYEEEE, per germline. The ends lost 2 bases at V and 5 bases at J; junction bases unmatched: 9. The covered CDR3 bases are TGTGCCAGCAGCTTATGGCGCGGGACAGCGTATGGC. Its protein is CASSLWRGTAYG. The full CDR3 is CASSLWRGTAYGYTF.

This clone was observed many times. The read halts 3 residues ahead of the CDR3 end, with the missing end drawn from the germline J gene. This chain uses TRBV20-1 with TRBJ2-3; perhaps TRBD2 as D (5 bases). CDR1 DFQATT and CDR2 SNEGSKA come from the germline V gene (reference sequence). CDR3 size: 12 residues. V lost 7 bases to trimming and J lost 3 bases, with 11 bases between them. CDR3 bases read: TGCAGTGACGGTACGGGGACAGATACG. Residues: CSDGTGTDT. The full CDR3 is CSDGTGTDTQYF.

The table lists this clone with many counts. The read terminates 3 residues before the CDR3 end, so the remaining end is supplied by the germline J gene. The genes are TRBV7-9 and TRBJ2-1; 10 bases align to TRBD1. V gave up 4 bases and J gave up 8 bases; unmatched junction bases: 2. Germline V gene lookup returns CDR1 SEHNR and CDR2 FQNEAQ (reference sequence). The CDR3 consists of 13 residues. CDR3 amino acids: CASSWTGGDEQFF. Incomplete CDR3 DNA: TGTGCCAGCAGCTGGACAGGGGGTGATGAG.

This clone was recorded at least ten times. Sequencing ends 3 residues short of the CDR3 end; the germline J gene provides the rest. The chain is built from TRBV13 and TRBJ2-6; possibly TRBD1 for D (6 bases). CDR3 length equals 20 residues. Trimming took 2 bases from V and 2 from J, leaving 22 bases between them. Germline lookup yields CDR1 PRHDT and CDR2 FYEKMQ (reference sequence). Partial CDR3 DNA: TGTGCCAGCAGCTTAAATTTGAGGAGCCAGGGGAGAGCTGGGGCCAACGTC. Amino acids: CASSLNLRSQGRAGANV. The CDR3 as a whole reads CASSLNLRSQGRAGANVLTF.